These 26 T cell receptor beta chains share one sample of origin, sequenced in a study of T cell responses to AZD1222 COVID-19 vaccine. Measured with immunoSEQ multiplex PCR; TCRdb has only the in-frame clones, and not every one. This sample yields roughly 56,000 clones, of which over 75% are seen a single time; over 13% belongs to the top ten. Sample: peripheral blood, taken on day 0 of AZD1222 vaccination. The receptors originated from an adult in good health.

The chain couples TRBV24-1 to TRBJ2-2; tentatively, D is TRBD1 or TRBD2 (5 bases each). CDR3 length: 15 amino acids. V gave up 6 bases and J gave up 1 base, with 11 bases separating them. CDR1 is KGHDR and CDR2 is SFDVKD in the germline V gene. The CDR3 protein is CATSPLRGNTGELFF. The CDR3 DNA follows: TGTGCCACCAGTCCGTTGAGGGGGAACACCGGGGAGCTGTTTTTT.

The chain joins TRBV5-6 to TRBJ1-2, with TRBD1 matching over 7 bases. The ends lost 2 bases at V and 4 bases at J; junction bases unmatched: 5. From germline, CDR1 is SGHDT and CDR2 YYEEEE. CDR3 length: 14 amino acids. CDR3 sequence: CASSFVRGTYGYTF. In nucleotides, the CDR3 is TGTGCCAGCAGCTTCGTCAGGGGGACCTATGGCTACACCTTC.

The rearrangement joins TRBV9 to TRBJ1-3, with D tentatively TRBD1 (5 bases). Per the germline V gene, CDR1 is SGDLS and CDR2 is YYNGEE. The CDR3 contains 17 residues. V lost 0 bases and J 2 bases, leaving 15 bases between the germline ends. The CDR3 DNA is TGTGCCAGCAGCGTAGCTATCGGGGGGTGGCCTGGAAACACCATATATTTT. This codes for CASSVAIGGWPGNTIYF.

This chain links TRBV16 with TRBJ1-2; D gene ambiguous. The ends were cut back, 2 bases at V and 0 bases at J, with 10 bases in the middle. Looked up from germline, CDR1 is KGHSY and CDR2 is FQNENV. The CDR3 covers 15 residues. This CDR3 reads CASSQAMGANYGYTF. The CDR3 DNA sequence: TGTGCCAGCAGCCAAGCCATGGGAGCTAACTATGGCTACACCTTC.

In this sample, this clone turned up once. V and J are TRBV5-1 and TRBJ2-3; 7 nucleotides line up with TRBD1. The V segment lost 3 bases and the J segment 2 bases; nucleotides outside the gene matches: 6. Germline CDR1 reads SGHRS; CDR2 reads YFSETQ. The CDR3 length is 15 residues. DNA for the CDR3: TGCGCCAGCAGCTCGACAGGGTTGTTCACAGATACGCAGTATTTT. This translates into CASSSTGLFTDTQYF. Filled out from reference TRBV5-1 and TRBJ2-3, the complete variable domain reads KAGVTQTPRYLIKTRGQQVTLSCSPISGHRSVSWYQQTPGQGLQFLFEYFSETQRNKGNFPGRFSGRQFSNSRSEMNVSTLELGDSALYLCASSSTGLFTDTQYFGPGTRLTVL.

The chain joins TRBV4-2 to TRBJ2-5; D possibly uses TRBD1 or TRBD2 (5 bases each). The CDR3 loop spans 14 amino acids. CDR1 is LGHNA, CDR2 YNFKEQ, per germline. V lost 0 bases and J 5 bases, leaving 10 bases between the germline ends. The CDR3 here is CASSQEEGRETQYF. The CDR3 nucleotides are TGTGCCAGCAGCCAAGAAGAGGGGCGGGAGACCCAGTACTTC.

This clone was recorded once. The chain has TRBV27 and TRBJ1-1, with a weak D call TRBD1 (5 bases). Between the trimmed V and J ends, which lost 1 base and 6 bases, there was a span of 12 bases. Germline V gene data show CDR1 as MNHEY and CDR2 as SMNVEV (reference sequence). CDR3 length: 14 amino acids. Here the CDR3 reads CASSLFGGRAEAFF. CDR3 nucleotides: TGTGCCAGCAGTTTATTCGGGGGGAGGGCTGAAGCTTTCTTT.

The chain has TRBV28 and TRBJ1-5, with D possibly being TRBD1 (6 bases). Trimming cost V 7 bases and J 4 bases, with 17 bases left between them. The CDR3 is made up of 15 amino acids. Per the germline V gene, CDR1 is MDHEN and CDR2 is SYDVKM. The CDR3 coding sequence is TGTGCCAGCATCTCCGTACAGGGAGGGAATCAGCCCCAGCATTTT. Its translation: CASISVQGGNQPQHF.

The chain recombines TRBV15 with TRBJ1-5; D gene ambiguous. Germline V gene lookup returns CDR1 LNHNV and CDR2 YYDKDF (reference sequence). The CDR3 contains 13 residues. The germline V and J ends were trimmed by 5 bases and 3 bases, with 8 bases remaining between them. As DNA, the CDR3 is TGTGCCACCAGCGTCAAAATCAATCAGCCCCAGCATTTT. The encoded protein is CATSVKINQPQHF.

This sequence joins TRBV27 and TRBJ1-1; D gene unclear. This CDR3 spans 13 amino acids. CDR1 MNHEY and CDR2 SMNVEV come from the germline V gene (reference sequence). V was cut by 3 bases and J by 4 bases, with 9 bases left in between. CDR3 sequence: CASSLYGATEAFF. The CDR3 bases are TGTGCCAGCAGTTTGTATGGTGCCACTGAAGCTTTCTTT.

The chain couples TRBV25-1 to TRBJ2-1; 10 nucleotides match TRBD2. The CDR3 covers 15 residues. V shed 3 bases, J shed 7 bases, and the junction held 6 bases outside the gene matches. Germline V lookup: CDR1 MGHDK, CDR2 SYGVNS. The CDR3 sequence is CASSDRSGGANEQFF. The CDR3 DNA follows: TGTGCCAGCAGTGATCGCAGCGGGGGGGCGAATGAGCAGTTCTTC. The variable domain in full, with the rest retrieved from reference TRBV25-1 and TRBJ2-1, is EADIYQTPRYLVIGTGKKITLECSQTMGHDKMYWYQQDPGMELHLIHYSYGVNSTEKGDLSSESTVSRIRTEHFPLTLESARPSHTSQYLCASSDRSGGANEQFFGPGTRLTVL.

As to this clone: The sample contains more than one DNA sequence encoding this CDR3. J is TRBJ1-5 and V is TRBV5-6; no definite D call. The V end was cut by 0 bases, the J end by 4 bases, with 5 bases between. The CDR3 totals 13 residues. Germline CDR1 reads SGHDT; CDR2 reads YYEEEE. The CDR3 region is CASSLGVNQPQHF. The CDR3 region has the DNA TGTGCCAGCAGCTTGGGAGTAAATCAGCCCCAGCATTTT. The entire variable domain, with the rest obtained from reference TRBV5-6 and TRBJ1-5, is as follows: DAGVTQSPTHLIKTRGQQVTLRCSPKSGHDTVSWYQQALGQGPQFIFQYYEEEERQRGNFPDRFSGHQFPNYSSELNVNALLLGDSALYLCASSLGVNQPQHFGDGTRLSIL.

The rearrangement joins TRBV6-5 to TRBJ2-5; D is unresolved. CDR1 is MNHEY, CDR2 SVGAGI, per germline. With 2 bases removed from V and 5 bases from J, the gap between germline ends came to 9 bases. This CDR3 is built from 13 residues. CDR3 region: CASSYRFRETQYF. The CDR3 DNA is TGTGCCAGCAGTTACAGGTTTAGGGAGACCCAGTACTTC.

J is TRBJ2-7 and V is TRBV12-3 or TRBV12-4; D is uncertain. The CDR3 is 12 residues long. V gave up 3 bases and J gave up 3 bases, with 6 bases separating them. For the CDR3, the DNA is TGTGCCAGCAGTTTCGGGCACTACGAGCAGTACTTC. Translated, it gives CASSFGHYEQYF.

V gene TRBV23-1 combines with J gene TRBJ2-7; D is perhaps TRBD1 (6 bases). TRBV23-1 is an ORF, with its function uncertain. Trimming pared 0 bases from V and 4 bases from J, leaving 7 bases between. The CDR3 is 13 residues long. CDR3 sequence (DNA): TGCGCCAGCAGTCAATCGGACAGTTACGAGCAGTACTTC. Residues: CASSQSDSYEQYF.

The V and J genes are TRBV30 and TRBJ1-2, with TRBD1 as a possible D gene (6 bases). V lost 2 bases, J lost 9 bases, and 19 bases lay in between. Germline values: CDR1 GTSNPN, CDR2 SVGIG (reference sequence). This CDR3 is 14 amino acids long. The CDR3 DNA follows: TGTGCCTGGAGTAGAGGACAGTCTTTTGGAAGCTACACCTTC. Translation: CAWSRGQSFGSYTF.

This chain connects TRBV5-6 to TRBJ1-2, with a weak D call TRBD1 (6 bases). Germline CDR1 reads SGHDT; CDR2 reads YYEEEE. The ends were cut back, 2 bases at V and 5 bases at J, with 13 bases in the middle. CDR3 length equals 14 residues. DNA for the CDR3: TGTGCCAGCAGCTTAGTCCGGACAGTATATGGCTACACCTTC. This gives the protein CASSLVRTVYGYTF. Filled out from reference TRBV5-6 and TRBJ1-2, the complete variable domain reads DAGVTQSPTHLIKTRGQQVTLRCSPKSGHDTVSWYQQALGQGPQFIFQYYEEEERQRGNFPDRFSGHQFPNYSSELNVNALLLGDSALYLCASSLVRTVYGYTFGSGTRLTVV.

The rearrangement joins TRBV29-1 to TRBJ2-4; 9 positions match TRBD1. CDR3 size: 14 residues. J was trimmed by 6 bases and V by 1 base; bases with no gene match: 4. Germline CDR1 SQVTM, CDR2 ANQGSEA. The CDR3 DNA is TGCAGCGTTGAAGGGAGACAGGGGGTAAACATTCAGTACTTC. Residues: CSVEGRQGVNIQYF.

The rearrangement joins TRBV11-1 to TRBJ2-4, with D possibly TRBD1 on 6 matching bases. V lost 5 bases to trimming and J lost 5 bases, with 16 bases between them. This CDR3 contains 15 residues. Germline V gives CDR1 SGHAT, CDR2 FQDESV (reference sequence). The CDR3, as DNA: TGTGCCAGCAGCCAGGACAGCCCAGGTGAAAACATTCAGTACTTC. It yields the protein CASSQDSPGENIQYF.

The V and J genes are TRBV5-5 and TRBJ1-1, with a weak D call TRBD1 (6 bases). Trimming stripped 4 bases from V and 10 bases from J, with 14 bases between. From germline, CDR1 is SGHKS and CDR2 YYEKEE (reference sequence). The CDR3 length is 12 residues. CDR3 residues: CASSPTGLTAFF. CDR3 sequence (DNA): TGTGCCAGCAGCCCAACAGGGTTAACAGCTTTCTTT.

CDR3 DNA sequence: TGTGCCAGCAGTGTTCTAATGAACACTGAAGCTTTCTTT. It yields the protein CASSVLMNTEAFF. This sequence joins TRBV6-4 and TRBJ1-1; no definite D call. Germline-derived CDR1 and CDR2 are MRHNA and SNTAGT. The V gene lost 4 bases and the J gene lost 0 bases, with 6 bases spanning the gap. There are 13 residues in the CDR3.

The chain has TRBV2 and TRBJ2-1, with D possibly being TRBD1 (6 bases). The CDR3 covers 15 residues. V dropped 2 bases and J dropped 10 bases, with 18 bases sitting between them. The germline V gene encodes CDR1 SNHLY and CDR2 FYNNEI. The CDR3 sequence: CASSERSGVDGEQFF. CDR3 in DNA: TGTGCCAGCAGTGAACGGTCAGGGGTTGACGGGGAGCAGTTCTTC.

V usage is TRBV29-1 and J usage is TRBJ2-7; 8 bases are shared with TRBD2. V lost 7 bases to trimming and J lost 2 bases; unmatched junction nucleotides: 13. Per the germline V gene, CDR1 is SQVTM and CDR2 is ANQGSEA. CDR3 length equals 15 residues. CDR3 nucleotide sequence: TGCAGCGCGAAAGTGACCGGGACTAGGGCCTACGAGCAGTACTTC. Protein sequence: CSAKVTGTRAYEQYF.

The rearrangement uses TRBV7-2 and TRBJ1-3, with D tentatively TRBD1 (5 bases). V was cut by 2 bases and J by 1 base, with 15 bases left in between. This CDR3 region has 17 residues. The germline gives CDR1 SGHTA, CDR2 FQGNSA. The CDR3 nucleotides are TGTGCCAGCAGCTTATGGGCAGGGTATGGGTCTGGAAACACCATATATTTT. The encoded protein is CASSLWAGYGSGNTIYF.

The V and J genes are TRBV19 and TRBJ1-5, with D uncertain. V was trimmed by 6 bases and J by 0 bases, leaving 12 bases between them. Germline V gives CDR1 LNHDA, CDR2 SQIVND (reference sequence). This CDR3 region has 15 residues. The CDR3 is CASRGPINSNQPQHF. The DNA of the CDR3 is TGTGCCAGTAGAGGACCCATTAATAGCAATCAGCCCCAGCATTTT.

This chain joins TRBV2 and TRBJ1-1; 8 bases are a match to TRBD1. Trimming removed 6 bases from V and 6 bases from J; junction bases left unmatched: 12. Germline V lookup: CDR1 SNHLY, CDR2 FYNNEI. The CDR3 has 15 amino acids. The CDR3 is CASSDFDRGTPEAFF. Here the CDR3 DNA reads TGTGCCAGCAGCGACTTCGACAGGGGAACCCCTGAAGCTTTCTTT.